This TCR beta chain was recorded in a study of molecular identifiers for immune sequencing clone quantification listed by TCRdb under 2018. Study-wide context: In a replicate experiment, RNA from around 18,000 or 91,000 naive CD8 T cells was split into five aliquots, four of which were sequenced. CD8 T cells were used in a methods study to benchmark molecular-identifier clustering-based TCR repertoire sequencing (MIDCIRS) and TCR RNA copy counting.

Libraries of naive CD8 T cells were built from anywhere between about 17,000 and 1,000,000 sorted cells, with 10%, 30% or 50% of the purified RNA used. Naive CD8 T cells were FACS-sorted as CD8+CD4-CCR7+CD45RA+ on a BD FACSAria II into RLT Plus buffer. To test detection sensitivity, Jurkat RNA equivalent to more than 9 TCR copies was spiked into samples of roughly 19,000-1,000,000 naive CD8 T cells. CD8 T cells were enriched using RosetteSep CD8+ T Cell Enrichment Cocktail and Ficoll-Paque, and the enriched cells then underwent ACK red cell lysis. The research as a whole found: When barcode sub-clustering was left out, chimeric consensus sequences inflated TCR diversity, with chimeras reaching as high as 47%. Spiked-in Jurkat TCR RNA equivalent to a single cell was reported to be detectable even among some 910,000 naive CD8 T cells. The sizes of highly expanded clones could end up underestimated when identical TCR molecules share a barcode. Spiked-in Jurkat TCR RNA (approximately 10 copies' worth), which is not part of the donor repertoire, was contained in the naive libraries. In CMV-specific effector cells, over 98% of molecules were held by clones above 20 RNA copies, whereas under 1% of molecules were held by such clones in naive cells. About three recovered TCR RNA copies per cell were obtained by modeling, versus about ten by digital PCR, implying a capture efficiency of 25% to 30%.

Libraries came from PCR. For sequencing, a NextSeq 500 was employed. Bulk TCR libraries were generated as previously described, with the TCR primers listed in Table S5 used. The Qiagen AllPrep DNA/RNA kit was used to purify total RNA. Before any analysis, reads coming from multiple sequencing runs of the same library were combined into one pool. The original pipeline was this. Reads were retained only if the reads had an exact TCR constant sequence, and the retained reads were trimmed to 150 nt and grouped according to their 12-nt molecular barcodes. Reads within each barcode group were sub-clustered using a 15% Levenshtein threshold, and quality-weighted consensus sequences were constructed for each RNA molecule. Non-functional sequences were filtered out, along with any lower-count sequence sitting one edit away from another sequence. Based on fitting two negative binomial distributions, any barcode sub-cluster with under 20% of the maximum read count was discarded. Using fastp at Q25 and MiXCR, TCRdb reprocessed the public reads and kept productive beta chains. Under each unique CDR3 protein, matching rows form one entry showing the most common genes and DNA. The V and J calls and clone size are TCRdb's, not the authors'. In all, the sample holds some 97,000 distinct CDR3 sequences, and approximately 24% of those were seen once. The ten largest make up roughly 1% of the sample.

The CDR3 runs 12 amino acids, cysteine and phenylalanine included. Of all the DNA, just the CDR3 is kept, 36 bases in frame from base 1. CDR1 is given as SGDLS and CDR2 as YYNGEE, both from the germline V gene. Comment on this clonotype: Its binding antigen is unknown. A read error is possible here, since a much larger clone lies one base away.

Sequencing input: naive CD8+ T cells from blood, with Jurkat cell RNA spiked in. Explained via the paper, the cell subset or site label denotes: FACS-sorted CD8+CD4-CCR7+CD45RA+ naive T cells. The receptor was isolated from a human donor in good health. Some libraries in this study had Jurkat cell RNA spiked in. The chain couples TRBV9 to TRBJ2-3, with the D gene uncertain. The CDR3 loop reads CAGSAEADTQYF. The sequenced DNA is TGTGCCGGCAGCGCGGAAGCAGATACGCAGTATTTT.